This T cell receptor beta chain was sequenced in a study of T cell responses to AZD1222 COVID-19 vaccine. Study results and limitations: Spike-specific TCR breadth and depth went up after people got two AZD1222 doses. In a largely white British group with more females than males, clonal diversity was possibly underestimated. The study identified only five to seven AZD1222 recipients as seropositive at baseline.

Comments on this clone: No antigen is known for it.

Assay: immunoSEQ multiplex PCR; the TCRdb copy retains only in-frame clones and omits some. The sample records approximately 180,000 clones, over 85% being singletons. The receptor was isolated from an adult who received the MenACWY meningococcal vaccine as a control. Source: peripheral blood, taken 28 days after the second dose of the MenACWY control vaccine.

The CDR3 DNA reads TGTGCCAGCAAGCTCGGTCAGGGGGTTTCCCGGGAGCTGTTTTTT. This gives the protein CASKLGQGVSRELFF. The rearrangement links TRBV6-5 to TRBJ2-2, with 7 bases identical to TRBD1. V shed 7 bases and J 9 bases; nucleotides not matched to a gene: 14. CDR3 length equals 15 residues. Germline assignment: CDR1 MNHEY and CDR2 SVGAGI.